What follows are 30 T cell receptor beta chains derived from one specimen sequenced in a study of T cells in Graves' hyperthyroidism and ophthalmopathy. RNA transcripts were the template for amplifying TCR beta CDR3 regions. HTBI primers were employed in a first-round RT-PCR of the TCR CDR3. Via MiXCR, TCRdb re-called the multiplex PCR reads, giving one row per CDR3 protein. The table records 300,000 to 350,000 distinct CDR3 sequences, around 18% of them present only once. The material sequenced was blood. The receptors derive from a woman aged 35 to 49 with Graves' ophthalmopathy.

This clonotype was observed at least ten times. The rearrangement joins TRBV28 to TRBJ2-4; TRBD1 aligns across 7 bases. This CDR3 spans 14 amino acids. Germline V CDR1 and CDR2: MDHEN, SYDVKM. J gave up 5 bases and V 2 bases, and 3 bases lay outside the gene matches. The CDR3 DNA follows: TGTGCCAGCAGTTTAACAGGGGCCCAAAACATTCAGTACTTC. Amino acid sequence: CASSLTGAQNIQYF.

This clonotype has a count of ten or more. The chain uses TRBV27 and TRBJ2-2; 12 bases fit TRBD2. Unmatched junction bases numbered 18, after V lost 3 bases and J lost 4 bases. Germline-derived CDR1 and CDR2 are MNHEY and SMNVEV (reference sequence). The CDR3 totals 21 residues. CDR3: CASSFRRGLAGTATPTGELFF. The CDR3 DNA is TGTGCCAGCAGTTTCAGGCGGGGACTAGCGGGTACGGCCACCCCCACCGGGGAGCTGTTTTTT.

This clonotype occurred many times. V gene TRBV12-3 or TRBV12-4 combines with J gene TRBJ2-5, with D uncertain. V gave up 1 base and J gave up 6 bases, with 9 bases separating them. The CDR3 sequence is 13 residues long. CDR3 in DNA: TGTGCCAGCAGTTTAGGGCGGACGCAGACCCAGTACTTC. Translated, it gives CASSLGRTQTQYF.

This clonotype was observed a handful of times. This chain joins TRBV5-6 and TRBJ2-3; D may be TRBD1 (6 bases). Germline V gene lookup returns CDR1 SGHDT and CDR2 YYEEEE. V lost 4 bases, J lost 2 bases, and 14 bases lay in between. The CDR3 contains 15 residues. The DNA for the CDR3 is TGTGCCAGCAGCGTGGGGGCAGTGATCACAGATACGCAGTATTTT. It yields the protein CASSVGAVITDTQYF. Filled out from reference TRBV5-6 and TRBJ2-3, the complete variable domain reads DAGVTQSPTHLIKTRGQQVTLRCSPKSGHDTVSWYQQALGQGPQFIFQYYEEEERQRGNFPDRFSGHQFPNYSSELNVNALLLGDSALYLCASSVGAVITDTQYFGPGTRLTVL.

This clonotype was counted ten times or more. The V and J genes are TRBV11-2 and TRBJ2-7; D is undetermined. V lost 5 bases and J lost 5, with 22 bases in between. Germline CDR1 SGHAT, CDR2 FQNNGV. The CDR3 contains 16 residues. CDR3 residues: CASSQLTTTRSHEQYF. The CDR3 DNA is TGTGCCAGCAGCCAGCTTACCACTACCCGCTCGCACGAGCAGTACTTC.

This clonotype was seen ten or more times. The chain links TRBV25-1 to TRBJ2-2; tentatively, D is TRBD1 (5 bases). Trimming stripped 1 base from V and 8 bases from J, with 5 bases between. The CDR3 has 12 amino acids. The germline V gene encodes CDR1 MGHDK and CDR2 SYGVNS. The CDR3 DNA reads TGTGCCAGCAGTGAATGGACAGGGGAGCTGTTTTTT. Encoded protein: CASSEWTGELFF. Drawing the rest from reference TRBV25-1 and TRBJ2-2, the complete variable domain is EADIYQTPRYLVIGTGKKITLECSQTMGHDKMYWYQQDPGMELHLIHYSYGVNSTEKGDLSSESTVSRIRTEHFPLTLESARPSHTSQYLCASSEWTGELFFGEGSRLTVL.

This clonotype was found many times. The CDR3 protein is CATSDLLGTEAFF. CDR3 nucleotide sequence: TGTGCCACCAGTGATTTGCTTGGCACTGAAGCTTTCTTT. This chain joins TRBV24-1 and TRBJ1-1; D not resolved. This CDR3 has 13 residues. Germline CDR1 reads KGHDR; CDR2 reads SFDVKD. V gave up 0 bases and J gave up 4 bases, with 5 bases separating them.

This clonotype was counted many times. The rearrangement links TRBV2 to TRBJ2-7; 9 bases are shared with TRBD2. V dropped 1 base and J dropped 1; count of bases not matched to a gene: 2. Germline assignment: CDR1 SNHLY and CDR2 FYNNEI. CDR3 length: 15 amino acids. CDR3 sequence: CASSEVLAGSYEQYF. In DNA, the CDR3 is TGTGCCAGCAGTGAAGTACTAGCGGGTTCCTACGAGCAGTACTTC.

This clonotype was observed many times. The chain uses TRBV30 and TRBJ2-7; D tentatively reads TRBD1 or TRBD2 (6 bases each). Germline CDR1 GTSNPN, CDR2 SVGIG (reference sequence). V was trimmed by 5 bases and J by 4 bases, leaving 15 bases between them. The CDR3 length is 13 residues. Here the CDR3 reads CAWAIVGGYEQYF. The CDR3, as DNA: TGTGCCTGGGCTATCGTAGGGGGGTACGAGCAGTACTTC.

This clonotype was seen many times. The rearrangement joins TRBV5-1 to TRBJ1-1, with D perhaps TRBD1 (5 bases). This CDR3 comprises 12 residues. Trimming stripped 0 bases from V and 11 bases from J, with 11 bases between. Germline V gene lookup returns CDR1 SGHRS and CDR2 YFSETQ. CDR3 region: CASSLGGPTAFF. As DNA, the CDR3 is TGCGCCAGCAGCTTGGGGGGACCGACGGCTTTCTTT.

This clonotype appeared once. The junction differs from germline at one of its ends, possibly a read error. V usage is TRBV29-1 and J usage is TRBJ2-7; D possibly corresponds to TRBD2 (5 bases). From germline, CDR1 is SQVTM and CDR2 ANQGSEA. The CDR3 is 13 amino acids. The CDR3 spells CSVVLDLTREQCF. CDR3 DNA sequence: TGCAGCGTTGTACTAGATCTAACTCGCGAGCAGTGCTTC.

This clonotype was recorded at least ten times. This chain links TRBV18 with TRBJ1-5; D is unresolved. V was cut by 1 base and J by 3 bases, with 4 bases left in between. This CDR3 has 13 amino acids. CDR1 is KGHSH and CDR2 is LQKENI in the germline V gene. The CDR3 sequence: CASSPQANQPQHF. CDR3 bases: TGTGCCAGCTCACCACAGGCCAATCAGCCCCAGCATTTT.

This clonotype was detected ten times or more. V gene TRBV11-1 combines with J gene TRBJ1-2; the D is unclear. V dropped 4 bases and J dropped 4 bases, with 7 bases sitting between them. The CDR3 runs 12 residues. Germline CDR1 and CDR2: SGHAT and FQDESV (reference sequence). DNA for the CDR3: TGTGCCAGCAGCTCGATGGGCTATGGCTACACCTTC. Its translation is CASSSMGYGYTF.

This clonotype was detected ten times or more. CDR3 sequence: CATSRERTGGIQPQHF. Here the CDR3 DNA reads TGTGCCACCAGCAGAGAGAGGACAGGGGGCATTCAGCCCCAGCATTTT. V gene TRBV15 combines with J gene TRBJ1-5; 11 bases align to TRBD1. Trimming took 0 bases from V and 6 from J; bases not matched to a gene: 4. This CDR3 contains 16 residues. Looked up from germline, CDR1 is LNHNV and CDR2 is YYDKDF (reference sequence).

In its sample, this clonotype was seen a few times. This chain joins TRBV20-1 and TRBJ2-1; 10 bases fit TRBD2. The V and J ends lost 8 bases and 6 bases, in that order; junction bases with no gene match: 10. The CDR3 length is 14 residues. Germline lookup yields CDR1 DFQATT and CDR2 SNEGSKA (reference sequence). The CDR3 loop reads CSTLGTSEINEQFF. CDR3 in DNA: TGCAGTACCCTCGGGACTAGCGAAATCAATGAGCAGTTCTTC.

This clonotype was seen at least ten times. CDR3 bases: TGTGCCAGCAGCTTAATGGGACAGGGGGTGGGCGGCTACACCTTC. This codes for CASSLMGQGVGGYTF. This chain joins TRBV7-2 and TRBJ1-2; 11 bases agree with TRBD1. CDR3 size: 15 residues. CDR1 and CDR2 from the germline V gene are SGHTA and FQGNSA. The V gene end was trimmed by 2 bases and the J gene end by 8 bases; junction bases not matched to a gene: 7.

This clonotype was seen repeatedly, ten times or more. The chain links TRBV6-5 to TRBJ2-7, with 7 nucleotides matching TRBD1. J lost 4 bases, V lost 4 bases, and 4 bases had no gene match. The CDR3 length is 13 residues. CDR1 MNHEY and CDR2 SVGAGI come from the germline V gene. CDR3 DNA: TGTGCCAGCAGTTTAGGGGGCTGGTACGAGCAGTACTTC. It specifies CASSLGGWYEQYF.

The genes are TRBV29-1 and TRBJ2-5; 9 positions match TRBD1. The V segment lost 6 bases and the J segment 5 bases; nucleotides outside the gene matches: 7. The CDR3 extends over 13 amino acids. Germline lookup yields CDR1 SQVTM and CDR2 ANQGSEA. In nucleotides, the CDR3 is TGCAGCGTGCAACAGGGGGCAGGGGAGACCCAGTACTTC. It encodes CSVQQGAGETQYF.

Notes on this clonotype: With a much larger clone just one base away, this may be a read error. This chain links TRBV20-1 with TRBJ2-5; 7 bases map to TRBD1. Germline CDR1 DFQATT, CDR2 SNEGSKA (reference sequence). This CDR3 contains 16 residues. In DNA form, the CDR3 reads TGCAGTGCTAGCAGACAGGGCCAGAGAGGGGGAGAGACCCGGTACTTC. Its translation is CSASRQGQRGGETRYF.

This clonotype was counted many times. The CDR3, as DNA: TGTGCCATCAGGGACAGTGTCAACTATGGCTACACCTTC. It specifies CAIRDSVNYGYTF. The gene calls are TRBV10-3 and TRBJ1-2; a weak D match, TRBD1 (6 bases). The V gene's germline CDR1 is ENHRY and CDR2 SYGVKD. This CDR3 has 13 residues. Trimming removed 6 bases at V and 2 bases at J, with 10 bases between.

This clonotype was counted many times. The chain joins TRBV7-2 to TRBJ2-7; no firm D call. The V end lost 2 bases, the J end lost 6 bases, and 11 bases lay between the germline ends. Per the germline V gene, CDR1 is SGHTA and CDR2 is FQGNSA. CDR3 length: 13 residues. The CDR3 loop is CASSLYGDFEQYF. The CDR3 coding sequence is TGTGCCAGCAGCTTATATGGCGACTTCGAGCAGTACTTC.

This clonotype was observed a few times. The CDR3 spells CAWERGFAEAFF. The CDR3 DNA is TGTGCCTGGGAGAGGGGATTCGCTGAAGCTTTCTTT. The chain recombines TRBV30 with TRBJ1-1; TRBD1 might be the D (5 bases). Germline V gene data show CDR1 as GTSNPN and CDR2 as SVGIG (reference sequence). CDR3 length equals 12 residues. V lost 5 bases and J lost 6, with 13 bases in between.

The chain uses TRBV12-3 or TRBV12-4 and TRBJ2-7; 8 bases fit TRBD2. The CDR3 runs 13 residues. Trimming took 5 bases from V and 2 from J; bases not matched to a gene: 2. The CDR3 DNA reads as TGTGCCAGCAGTCGGCGGGGGGCCTACGAGCAGTACTTC. It translates to CASSRRGAYEQYF.

V and J are TRBV12-3 or TRBV12-4 and TRBJ1-5; 7 bases match TRBD1. Germline trimming cut 6 bases from V and 0 bases from J; bases unmatched to any gene: 5. The CDR3 is made up of 15 amino acids. The CDR3 coding sequence is TGTGCCAGCAGAACAGGGGACGATAGCAATCAGCCCCAGCATTTT. Translated, it gives CASRTGDDSNQPQHF.

This sequence joins TRBV6-1 and TRBJ2-2; TRBD1 matches 7 bases. CDR3 size: 14 residues. Germline assignment: CDR1 MNHNS and CDR2 SASEGT. V lost 6 bases to trimming and J lost 7 bases; unmatched junction nucleotides: 8. The CDR3 region has the DNA TGTGCCAGCAGAGAGACAGGGTGGGGCGGGGAGCTGTTTTTT. It translates to CASRETGWGGELFF.

This clonotype was seen at least ten times. The chain is built from TRBV6-1 and TRBJ1-3, with a possible D match to TRBD1 (5 bases). Trimming took off 7 bases at V and 3 bases at J, with 16 bases between the two ends. CDR1 MNHNS and CDR2 SASEGT come from the germline V gene. The length of the CDR3 is 15 residues. CDR3 sequence (DNA): TGTGCCAGCACAAAAGGGAGGGGCATTGGAAACACCATATATTTT. As protein: CASTKGRGIGNTIYF.

This clonotype was counted ten times or more. The chain recombines TRBV27 with TRBJ1-2; tentatively, D is TRBD1 (5 bases). V dropped 6 bases and J dropped 2 bases, with 19 bases sitting between them. CDR3 length: 16 amino acids. CDR1 MNHEY and CDR2 SMNVEV come from the germline V gene (reference sequence). The DNA of the CDR3 is TGTGCCAGCAGGGGGAGGGTATCGTACAGGAACTATGGCTACACCTTC. Amino acids: CASRGRVSYRNYGYTF.

V is TRBV19 and J is TRBJ2-7, with 7 bases that match TRBD2. The CDR3 spans 15 residues. Germline-derived CDR1 and CDR2 are LNHDA and SQIVND (reference sequence). J was trimmed by 0 bases and V by 3 bases; bases with no gene match: 5. CDR3 sequence (DNA): TGTGCCAGTAGTATGCGGGGCGGGAGCTCCTACGAGCAGTACTTC. Translated: CASSMRGGSSYEQYF. The full variable domain, rest sourced from reference TRBV19 and TRBJ2-7, is DGGITQSPKYLFRKEGQNVTLSCEQNLNHDAMYWYRQDPGQGLRLIYYSQIVNDFQKGDIAEGYSVSREKKESFPLTVTSAQKNPTAFYLCASSMRGGSSYEQYFGPGTRLTVT.

About this clonotype itself: This sequence may be a read error, since a much larger clone differs from it by one base. This chain uses TRBV20-1 with TRBJ2-7, with D tentatively TRBD2 (5 bases). Germline CDR1 is DFQATT and CDR2 is SNEGSKA (reference sequence). The V gene lost 6 bases and the J gene lost 0 bases, with 12 bases spanning the gap. CDR3 length: 13 residues. The CDR3 DNA sequence: TGCAGTGCATGGACTGCCTGCTCCTACGAGCAGTACTTC. Its protein product is CSAWTACSYEQYF.

This clonotype was seen ten or more times. The rearrangement uses TRBV27 and TRBJ2-2, with D perhaps matching TRBD1 (5 bases). The germline V gene encodes CDR1 MNHEY and CDR2 SMNVEV (reference sequence). The CDR3 length is 16 residues. The V end was cut by 5 bases, the J end by 4 bases, with 17 bases between. The CDR3 nucleotides read TGTGCCAGCAGTCCACAGGAGACCCGAGGCACCGGGGAGCTGTTTTTT. Translating gives CASSPQETRGTGELFF.